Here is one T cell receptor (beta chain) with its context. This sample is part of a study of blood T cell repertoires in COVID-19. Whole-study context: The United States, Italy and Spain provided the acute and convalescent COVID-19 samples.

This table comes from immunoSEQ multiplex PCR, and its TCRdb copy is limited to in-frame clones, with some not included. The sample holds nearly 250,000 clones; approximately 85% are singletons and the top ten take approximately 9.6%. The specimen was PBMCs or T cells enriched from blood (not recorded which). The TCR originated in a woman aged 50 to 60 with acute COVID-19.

In DNA, the CDR3 is TGCGCCAGCAGCCAAGGAACAGGAGCGTACCAAGAGACCCAGTACTTC. Translation: CASSQGTGAYQETQYF. This sequence joins TRBV4-1 and TRBJ2-5; the D gene is possibly TRBD1 (5 bases). The germline V gene has CDR1 MGHRA and CDR2 YSYEKL. Trimming removed 1 base from V and 0 bases from J, with 12 bases in between. The length of the CDR3 is 16 residues.